This T cell receptor beta chain was documented in a study of T cells in Graves' hyperthyroidism and ophthalmopathy. Study at large: Pretreatment peripheral blood was obtained at initial diagnosis.

RNA transcripts were the template for amplifying TCR beta CDR3 regions. The HTBI primer set drove a first-round RT-PCR of the TCR CDR3. TCRdb fed the multiplex PCR reads into MiXCR, producing one record per CDR3 protein. In the table there are around 300,000 distinct CDR3 sequences, around 22% of which are singletons. Subjects with ophthalmopathy showed a Clinical Activity Score no lower than 3, a NOSPECS grade no lower than 4, and a duration shorter than 3 months. Using over 8.5 ml of fresh peripheral blood, PBMCs were prepared. This clonotype occurred a few times. No antigen is known for it. Study results and caveats: Expanded thyroid clonotypes (above 0.001) were mostly also found in blood.

The sample taken for sequencing was blood. The sequence was obtained from a man aged 30 to 45 with Graves' ophthalmopathy.

The CDR3 spells CASSTNPTRNEQFF. The DNA of the CDR3 is TGCGCCAGCAGCACCAATCCGACCAGAAATGAGCAGTTCTTC. This chain uses TRBV5-1 with TRBJ2-1; no definite D call. Germline loops: CDR1 SGHRS, CDR2 YFSETQ. V was clipped by 4 bases and J by 7 bases, with 15 bases between them. This CDR3 has 14 amino acids.